This record looks at one T cell receptor beta chain sequence and its context. What it binds is not known. The sample belongs to a study of T cell responses to AZD1222 COVID-19 vaccine. Regarding the study as a whole: The study reported that nearly half of spike-specific TCRs target unmutated variant regions. None of the repertoires were sampled until the peak T cell response had passed. Vaccination with two AZD1222 doses was followed by a rise in Spike-specific TCR breadth and depth. Most donors were white British, females outnumbered males, and clonal diversity was possibly underestimated.

The protocol was immunoSEQ multiplex PCR, while the TCRdb copy is restricted to in-frame clones and leaves out a portion. The table lists roughly 180,000 clones, roughly 90% of them singletons, with approximately 2.5% in the top ten. Germline lookup yields CDR1 MNHEY and CDR2 SVGAGI. This CDR3 region has 15 residues. Between the trimmed V and J ends, which lost 0 bases and 2 bases, there was a span of 10 bases. This rearrangement joins TRBV6-5 to TRBJ2-5, with D uncertain. The starting material was peripheral blood, obtained on day 0 of AZD1222 vaccination. The TCR sequence derives from an adult in good health. The CDR3 DNA follows: TGTGCCAGCAGTTACTCGTGGGCCAGGCAAGAGACCCAGTACTTC. It encodes CASSYSWARQETQYF.